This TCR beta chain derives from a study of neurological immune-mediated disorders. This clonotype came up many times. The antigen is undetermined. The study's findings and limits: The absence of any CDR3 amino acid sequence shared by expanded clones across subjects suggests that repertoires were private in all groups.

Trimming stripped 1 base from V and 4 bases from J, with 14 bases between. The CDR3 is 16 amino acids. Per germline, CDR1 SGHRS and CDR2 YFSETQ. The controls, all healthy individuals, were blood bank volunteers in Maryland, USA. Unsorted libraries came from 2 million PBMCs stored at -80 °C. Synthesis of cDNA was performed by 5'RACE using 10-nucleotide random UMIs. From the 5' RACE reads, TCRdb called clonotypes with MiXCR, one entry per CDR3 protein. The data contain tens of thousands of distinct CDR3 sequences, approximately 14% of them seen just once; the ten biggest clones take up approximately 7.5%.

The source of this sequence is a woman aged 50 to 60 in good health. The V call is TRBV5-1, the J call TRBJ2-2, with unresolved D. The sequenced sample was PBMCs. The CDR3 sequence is CASSLSVGVPTGELFF. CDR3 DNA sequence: TGCGCCAGCAGCTTGTCTGTTGGGGTCCCCACCGGGGAGCTGTTTTTT.